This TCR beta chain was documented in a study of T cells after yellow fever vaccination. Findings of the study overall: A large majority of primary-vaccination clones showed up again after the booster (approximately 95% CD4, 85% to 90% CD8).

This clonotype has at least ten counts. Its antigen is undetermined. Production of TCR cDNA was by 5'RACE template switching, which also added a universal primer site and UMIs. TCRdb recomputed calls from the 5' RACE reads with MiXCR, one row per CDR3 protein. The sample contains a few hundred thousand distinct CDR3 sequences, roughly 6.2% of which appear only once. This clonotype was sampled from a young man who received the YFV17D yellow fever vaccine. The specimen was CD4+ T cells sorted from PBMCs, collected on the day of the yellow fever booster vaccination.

CDR3 region: CATKATDTQYF. In nucleotides, the CDR3 is TGCGCCACCAAGGCCACAGATACGCAGTATTTT. The chain combines TRBV5-1 with TRBJ2-3, with D unresolved. V shed 9 bases and J shed 2 bases, with 7 bases lying between them. This CDR3 region has 11 residues. CDR1 is SGHRS, CDR2 YFSETQ, per germline.